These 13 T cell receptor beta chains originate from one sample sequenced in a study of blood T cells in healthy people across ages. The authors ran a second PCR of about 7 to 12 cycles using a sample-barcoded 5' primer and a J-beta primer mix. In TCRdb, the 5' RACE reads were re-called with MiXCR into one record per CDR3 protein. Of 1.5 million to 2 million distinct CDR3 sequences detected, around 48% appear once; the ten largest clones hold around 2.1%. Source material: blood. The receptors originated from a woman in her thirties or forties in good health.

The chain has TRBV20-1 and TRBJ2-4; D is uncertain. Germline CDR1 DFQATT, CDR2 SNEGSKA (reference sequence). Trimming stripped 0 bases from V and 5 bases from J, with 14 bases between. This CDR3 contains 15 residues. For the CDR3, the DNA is TGCAGTGCTAGAGACTTGGGTATAAACCAAAACATTCAGTACTTC. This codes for CSARDLGINQNIQYF.

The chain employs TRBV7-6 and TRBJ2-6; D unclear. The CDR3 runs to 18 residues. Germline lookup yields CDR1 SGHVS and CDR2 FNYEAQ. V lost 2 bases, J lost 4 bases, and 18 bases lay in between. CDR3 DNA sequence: TGTGCCAGCAGCTTATGGGCAGGATCAGTTGACGGGGCCAACGTCCTGACTTTC. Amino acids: CASSLWAGSVDGANVLTF.

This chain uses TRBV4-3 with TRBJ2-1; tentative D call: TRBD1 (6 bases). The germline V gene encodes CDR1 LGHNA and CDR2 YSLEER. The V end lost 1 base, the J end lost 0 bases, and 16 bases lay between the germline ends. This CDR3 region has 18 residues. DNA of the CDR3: TGCGCCAGCAGCCAAGGGGCCAGGGGCGCCAGCTCCTACAATGAGCAGTTCTTC. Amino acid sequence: CASSQGARGASSYNEQFF.

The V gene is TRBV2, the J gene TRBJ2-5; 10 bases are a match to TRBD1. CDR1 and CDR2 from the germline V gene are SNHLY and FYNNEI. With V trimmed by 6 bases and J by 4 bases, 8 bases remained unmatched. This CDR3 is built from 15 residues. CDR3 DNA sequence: TGTGCCAGCAGATATGACAGGGGGCTAGGAGAGACCCAGTACTTC. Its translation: CASRYDRGLGETQYF.

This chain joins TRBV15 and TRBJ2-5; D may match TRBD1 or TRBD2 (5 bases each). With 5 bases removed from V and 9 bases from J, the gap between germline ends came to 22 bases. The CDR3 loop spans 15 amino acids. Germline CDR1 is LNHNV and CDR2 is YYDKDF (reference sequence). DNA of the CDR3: TGTGCCACCAGCCCCATCCGAGAGGGGACGGCGCCCCAGTACTTC. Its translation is CATSPIREGTAPQYF. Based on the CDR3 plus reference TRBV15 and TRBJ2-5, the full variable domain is DAMVIQNPRYQVTQFGKPVTLSCSQTLNHNVMYWYQQKSSQAPKLLFHYYDKDFNNEADTPDNFQSRRPNTSFCFLDIRSPGLGDTAMYLCATSPIREGTAPQYFGPGTRLLVL.

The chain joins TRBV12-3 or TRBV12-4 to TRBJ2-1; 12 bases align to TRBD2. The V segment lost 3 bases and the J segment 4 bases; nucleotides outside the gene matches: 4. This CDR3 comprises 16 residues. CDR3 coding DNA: TGTGCCAGCAGTTTCCTAGCGGGGGGGCTTTACAATGAGCAGTTCTTC. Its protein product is CASSFLAGGLYNEQFF.

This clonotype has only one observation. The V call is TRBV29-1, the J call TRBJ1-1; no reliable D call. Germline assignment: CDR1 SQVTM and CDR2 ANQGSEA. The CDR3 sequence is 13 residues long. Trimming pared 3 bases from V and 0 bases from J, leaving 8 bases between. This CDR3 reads CSVDRHMNTEAFF. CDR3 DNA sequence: TGCAGCGTTGATAGACATATGAACACTGAAGCTTTCTTT.

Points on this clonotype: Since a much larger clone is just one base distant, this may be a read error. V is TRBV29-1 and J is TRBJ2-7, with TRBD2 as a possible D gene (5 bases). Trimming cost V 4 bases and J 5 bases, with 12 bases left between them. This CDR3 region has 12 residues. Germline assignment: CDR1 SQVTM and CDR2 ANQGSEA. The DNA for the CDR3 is TGCAGCGTTGGAGGAGGAGGCGACGAGCAGTACTTC. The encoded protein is CSVGGGGDEQYF.

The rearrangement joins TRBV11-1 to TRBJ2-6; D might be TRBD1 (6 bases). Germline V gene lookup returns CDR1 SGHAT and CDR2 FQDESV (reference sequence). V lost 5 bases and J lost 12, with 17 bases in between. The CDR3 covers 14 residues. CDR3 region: CASSALTGSGVLTF. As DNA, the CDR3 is TGTGCCAGCAGCGCCCTCACAGGGAGTGGCGTCCTGACTTTC.

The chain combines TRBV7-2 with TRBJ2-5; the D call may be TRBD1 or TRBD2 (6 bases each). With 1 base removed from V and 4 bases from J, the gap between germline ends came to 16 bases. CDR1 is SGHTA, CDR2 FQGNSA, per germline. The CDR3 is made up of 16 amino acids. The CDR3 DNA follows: TGTGCCAGCAGCTTAGTGAGGGGGGCTTTCTTAGAGACCCAGTACTTC. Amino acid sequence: CASSLVRGAFLETQYF.

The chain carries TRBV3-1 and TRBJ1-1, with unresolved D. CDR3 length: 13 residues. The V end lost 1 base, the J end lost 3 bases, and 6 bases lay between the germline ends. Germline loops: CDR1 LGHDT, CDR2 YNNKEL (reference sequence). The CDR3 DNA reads TGTGCCAGCAGCCAAGGGTTTGACACTGAAGCTTTCTTT. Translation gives CASSQGFDTEAFF.

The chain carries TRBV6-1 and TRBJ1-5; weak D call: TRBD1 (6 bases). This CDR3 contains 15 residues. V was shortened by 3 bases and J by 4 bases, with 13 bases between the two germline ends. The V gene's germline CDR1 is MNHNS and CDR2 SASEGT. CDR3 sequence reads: CASSEGDTRNQPQHF. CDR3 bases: TGTGCCAGCAGTGAGGGGGACACGCGAAATCAGCCCCAGCATTTT.

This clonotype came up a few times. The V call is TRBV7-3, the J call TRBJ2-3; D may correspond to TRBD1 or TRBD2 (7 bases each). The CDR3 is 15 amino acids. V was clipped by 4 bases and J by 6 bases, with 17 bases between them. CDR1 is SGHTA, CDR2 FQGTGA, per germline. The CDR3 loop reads CASSSRGGVPDTQYF. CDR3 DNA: TGTGCCAGCAGCTCCAGGGGGGGGGTTCCGGATACGCAGTATTTT.